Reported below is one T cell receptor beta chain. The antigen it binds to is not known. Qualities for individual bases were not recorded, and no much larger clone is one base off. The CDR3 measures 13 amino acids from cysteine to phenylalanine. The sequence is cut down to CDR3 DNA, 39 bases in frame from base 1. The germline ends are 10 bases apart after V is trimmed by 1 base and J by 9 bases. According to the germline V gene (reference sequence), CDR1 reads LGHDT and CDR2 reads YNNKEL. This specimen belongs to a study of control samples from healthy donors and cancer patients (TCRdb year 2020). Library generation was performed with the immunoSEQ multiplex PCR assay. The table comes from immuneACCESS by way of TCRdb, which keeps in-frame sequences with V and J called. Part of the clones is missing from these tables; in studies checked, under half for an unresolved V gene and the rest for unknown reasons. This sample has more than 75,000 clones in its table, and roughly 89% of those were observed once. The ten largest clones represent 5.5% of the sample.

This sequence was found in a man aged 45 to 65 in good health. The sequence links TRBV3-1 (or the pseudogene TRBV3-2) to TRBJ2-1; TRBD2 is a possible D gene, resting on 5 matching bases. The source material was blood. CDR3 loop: CASSQVPGIEQFF. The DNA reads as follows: TGTGCCAGCAGCCAAGTCCCCGGGATTGAGCAGTTCTTC.